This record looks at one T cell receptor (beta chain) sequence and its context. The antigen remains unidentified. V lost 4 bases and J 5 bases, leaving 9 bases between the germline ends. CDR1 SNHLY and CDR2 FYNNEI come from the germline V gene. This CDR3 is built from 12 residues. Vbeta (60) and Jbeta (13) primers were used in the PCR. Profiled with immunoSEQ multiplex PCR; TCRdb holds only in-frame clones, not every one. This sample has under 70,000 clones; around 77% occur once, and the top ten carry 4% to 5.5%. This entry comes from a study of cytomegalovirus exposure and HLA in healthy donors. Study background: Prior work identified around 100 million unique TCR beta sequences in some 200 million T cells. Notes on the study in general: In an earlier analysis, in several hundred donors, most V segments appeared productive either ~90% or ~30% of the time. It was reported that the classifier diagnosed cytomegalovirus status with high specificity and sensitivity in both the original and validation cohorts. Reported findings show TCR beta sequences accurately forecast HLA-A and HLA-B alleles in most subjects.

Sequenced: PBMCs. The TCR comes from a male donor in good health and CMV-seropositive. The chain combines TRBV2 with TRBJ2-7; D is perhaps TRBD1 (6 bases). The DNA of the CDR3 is TGTGCCAGCAGTGCCGGACAGAACGAGCAGTACTTC. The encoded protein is CASSAGQNEQYF.